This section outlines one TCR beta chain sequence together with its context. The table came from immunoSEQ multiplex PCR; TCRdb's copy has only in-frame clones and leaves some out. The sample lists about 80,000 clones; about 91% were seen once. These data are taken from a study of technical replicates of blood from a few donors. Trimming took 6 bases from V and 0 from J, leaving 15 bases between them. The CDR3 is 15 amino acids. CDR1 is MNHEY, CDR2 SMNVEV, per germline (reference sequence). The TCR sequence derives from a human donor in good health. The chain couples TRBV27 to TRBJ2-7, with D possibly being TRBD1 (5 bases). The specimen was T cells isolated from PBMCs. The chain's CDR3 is CASRSPPTDSYEQYF. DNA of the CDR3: TGTGCCAGCAGATCCCCCCCGACAGACTCCTACGAGCAGTACTTC.